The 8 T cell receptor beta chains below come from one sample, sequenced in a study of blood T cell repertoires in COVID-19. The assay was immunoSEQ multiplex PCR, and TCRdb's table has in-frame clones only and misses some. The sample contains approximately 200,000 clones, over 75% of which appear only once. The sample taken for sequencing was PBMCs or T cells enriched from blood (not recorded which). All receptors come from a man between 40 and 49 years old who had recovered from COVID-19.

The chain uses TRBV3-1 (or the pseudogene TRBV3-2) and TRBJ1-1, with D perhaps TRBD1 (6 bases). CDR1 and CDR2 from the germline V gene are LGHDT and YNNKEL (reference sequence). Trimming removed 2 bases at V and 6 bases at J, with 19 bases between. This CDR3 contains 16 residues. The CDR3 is CASSQPPGTISSEAFF. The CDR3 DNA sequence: TGTGCCAGCAGCCAACCCCCCGGGACAATTTCTTCTGAAGCTTTCTTT.

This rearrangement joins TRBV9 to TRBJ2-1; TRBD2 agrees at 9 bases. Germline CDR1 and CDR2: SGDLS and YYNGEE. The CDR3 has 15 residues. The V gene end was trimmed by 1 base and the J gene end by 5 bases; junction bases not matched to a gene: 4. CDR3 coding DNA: TGTGCCAGCAGCGTAATTAGCGGGGGACACAATGAGCAGTTCTTC. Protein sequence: CASSVISGGHNEQFF.

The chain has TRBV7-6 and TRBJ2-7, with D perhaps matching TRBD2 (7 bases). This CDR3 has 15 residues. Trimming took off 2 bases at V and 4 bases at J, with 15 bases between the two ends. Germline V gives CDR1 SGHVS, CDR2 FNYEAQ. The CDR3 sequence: CASSLRGGEGYEQYF. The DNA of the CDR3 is TGTGCCAGCAGCTTAAGGGGGGGGGAAGGTTACGAGCAGTACTTC.

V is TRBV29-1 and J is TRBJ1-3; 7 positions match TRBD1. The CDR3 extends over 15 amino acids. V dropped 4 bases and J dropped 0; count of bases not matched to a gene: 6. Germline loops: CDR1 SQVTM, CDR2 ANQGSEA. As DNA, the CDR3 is TGCAGCGTTGTGGGGACAGAGATCTCTGGAAACACCATATATTTT. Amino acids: CSVVGTEISGNTIYF.

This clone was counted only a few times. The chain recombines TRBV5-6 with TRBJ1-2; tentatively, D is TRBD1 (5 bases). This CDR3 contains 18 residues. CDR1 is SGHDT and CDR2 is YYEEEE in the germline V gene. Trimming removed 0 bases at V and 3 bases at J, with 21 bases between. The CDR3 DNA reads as TGTGCCAGCAGCTTGGCCTACAGGCGAAGGACACGAGACTATGGCTACACCTTC. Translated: CASSLAYRRRTRDYGYTF. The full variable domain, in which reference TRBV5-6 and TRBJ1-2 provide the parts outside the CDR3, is DAGVTQSPTHLIKTRGQQVTLRCSPKSGHDTVSWYQQALGQGPQFIFQYYEEEERQRGNFPDRFSGHQFPNYSSELNVNALLLGDSALYLCASSLAYRRRTRDYGYTFGSGTRLTVV.

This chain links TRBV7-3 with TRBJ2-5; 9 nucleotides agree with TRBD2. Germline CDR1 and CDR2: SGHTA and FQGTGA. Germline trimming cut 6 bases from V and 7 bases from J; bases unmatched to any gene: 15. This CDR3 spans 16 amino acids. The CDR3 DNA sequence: TGTGCCAGCAGTCGCGGGGGTGCTAGCGGGATCGGGACCCAGTACTTC. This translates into CASSRGGASGIGTQYF.

The chain's CDR3 is CASSYSTGVVNTQYF. The CDR3 nucleotides are TGTGCCAGCAGTTACTCGACAGGGGTGGTAAATACGCAGTATTTT. The V call is TRBV6-5, the J call TRBJ2-3, with 8 bases identical to TRBD1. The CDR3 runs 15 residues. With V trimmed by 0 bases and J by 7 bases, 6 bases remained unmatched. Germline V gives CDR1 MNHEY, CDR2 SVGAGI.

The CDR3 DNA reads TGTGCCAGCAGCTTAGGTTCATCTAGAGCCACCGGGGAGCTGTTTTTT. Translation: CASSLGSSRATGELFF. The chain recombines TRBV11-2 with TRBJ2-2; D unclear. Germline V CDR1 and CDR2: SGHAT, FQNNGV. Trimming shortened V by 1 base and J by 4 bases, and 13 bases separated the two germline ends. The CDR3 covers 16 residues.